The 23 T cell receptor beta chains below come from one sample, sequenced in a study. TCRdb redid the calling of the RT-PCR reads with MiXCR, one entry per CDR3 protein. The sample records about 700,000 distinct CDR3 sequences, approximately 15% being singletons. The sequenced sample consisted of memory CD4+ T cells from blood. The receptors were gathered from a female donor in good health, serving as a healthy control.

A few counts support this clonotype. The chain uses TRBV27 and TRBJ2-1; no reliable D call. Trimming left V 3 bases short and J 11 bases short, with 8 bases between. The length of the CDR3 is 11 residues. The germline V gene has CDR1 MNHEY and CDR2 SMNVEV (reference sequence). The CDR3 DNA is TGTGCCAGCAGTTTCGATGGGCAGCAGTTCTTC. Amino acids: CASSFDGQQFF.

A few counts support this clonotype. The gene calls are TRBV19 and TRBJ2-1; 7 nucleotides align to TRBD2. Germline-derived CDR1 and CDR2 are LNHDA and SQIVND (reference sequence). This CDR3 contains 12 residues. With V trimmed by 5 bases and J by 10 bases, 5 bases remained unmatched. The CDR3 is CASSQKAGEQFF. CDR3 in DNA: TGTGCCAGTAGTCAGAAAGCGGGGGAGCAGTTCTTC.

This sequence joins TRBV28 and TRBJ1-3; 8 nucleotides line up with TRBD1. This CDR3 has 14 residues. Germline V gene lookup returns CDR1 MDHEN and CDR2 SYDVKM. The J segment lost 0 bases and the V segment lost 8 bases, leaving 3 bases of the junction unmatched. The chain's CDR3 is CASVTGGSGNTIYF. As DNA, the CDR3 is TGTGCCAGCGTAACAGGGGGCTCTGGAAACACCATATATTTT.

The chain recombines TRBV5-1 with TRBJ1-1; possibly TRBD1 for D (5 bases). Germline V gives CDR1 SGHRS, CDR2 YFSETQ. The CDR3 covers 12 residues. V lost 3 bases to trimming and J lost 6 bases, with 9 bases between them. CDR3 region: CASSSQGSEAFF. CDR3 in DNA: TGCGCCAGCAGCTCCCAGGGCTCTGAAGCTTTCTTT.

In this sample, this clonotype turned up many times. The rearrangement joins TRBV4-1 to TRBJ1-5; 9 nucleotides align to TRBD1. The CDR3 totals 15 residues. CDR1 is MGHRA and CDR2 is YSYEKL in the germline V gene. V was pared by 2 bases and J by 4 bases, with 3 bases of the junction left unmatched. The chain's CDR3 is CASSQLQGANQPQHF. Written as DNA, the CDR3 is TGCGCCAGCAGCCAACTACAGGGGGCAAATCAGCCCCAGCATTTT.

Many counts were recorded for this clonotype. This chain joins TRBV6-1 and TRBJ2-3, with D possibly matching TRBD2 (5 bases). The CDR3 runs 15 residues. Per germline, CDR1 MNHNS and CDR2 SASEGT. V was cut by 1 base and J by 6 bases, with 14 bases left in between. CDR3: CASSEVAGGEDTQYF. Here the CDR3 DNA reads TGTGCCAGCAGTGAAGTGGCGGGCGGTGAGGATACGCAGTATTTT.

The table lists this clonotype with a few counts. CDR3 nucleotides: TGTGCCAGCAGTTCTAGCGGGGTGGGCCGCAATGAGCAGTTCTTC. Protein product: CASSSSGVGRNEQFF. The J gene is TRBJ2-1, the V gene TRBV6-5, with 9 bases matching TRBD2. From germline, CDR1 is MNHEY and CDR2 SVGAGI. The CDR3 sequence is 15 residues long. V shed 4 bases and J 6 bases; nucleotides not matched to a gene: 7.

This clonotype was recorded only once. This CDR3 reads CASSLSPLGAFF. CDR3 in DNA: TGTGCCAGCAGTTTATCCCCTCTGGGAGCTTTCTTT. V is TRBV28 and J is TRBJ1-1; the D is unclear. This CDR3 has 12 residues. The V gene's germline CDR1 is MDHEN and CDR2 SYDVKM. Trimming removed 1 base at V and 10 bases at J, with 10 bases between.

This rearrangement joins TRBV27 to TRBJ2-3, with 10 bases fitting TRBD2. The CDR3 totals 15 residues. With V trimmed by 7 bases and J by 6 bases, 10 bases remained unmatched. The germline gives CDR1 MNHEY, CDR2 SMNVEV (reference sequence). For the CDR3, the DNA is TGTGCCAGCACCATAGGGACTAGCGTTCTGGATACGCAGTATTTT. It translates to CASTIGTSVLDTQYF.

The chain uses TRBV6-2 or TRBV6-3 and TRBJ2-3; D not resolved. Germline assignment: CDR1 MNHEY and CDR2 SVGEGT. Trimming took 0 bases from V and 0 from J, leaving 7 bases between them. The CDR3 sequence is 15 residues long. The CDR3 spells CASSYSVSSTDTQYF. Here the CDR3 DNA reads TGTGCCAGCAGTTACTCAGTTTCTAGCACAGATACGCAGTATTTT.

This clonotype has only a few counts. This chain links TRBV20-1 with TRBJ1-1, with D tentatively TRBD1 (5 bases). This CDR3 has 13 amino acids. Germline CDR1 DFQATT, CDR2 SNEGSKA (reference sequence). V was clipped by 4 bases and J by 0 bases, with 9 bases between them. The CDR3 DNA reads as TGCAGTGCTATCATGGACATGAACACTGAAGCTTTCTTT. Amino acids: CSAIMDMNTEAFF.

CDR3 sequence (DNA): TGTGCCAGCAGCCCGTGGACTAGCGGGAGGGCGACGTCCTACGAGCAGTACTTC. Translation: CASSPWTSGRATSYEQYF. The chain combines TRBV7-2 with TRBJ2-7, with 15 nucleotides matching TRBD2. The CDR3 is made up of 18 amino acids. Germline-derived CDR1 and CDR2 are SGHTA and FQGNSA. Unmatched junction bases numbered 9, after V lost 5 bases and J lost 1 base.

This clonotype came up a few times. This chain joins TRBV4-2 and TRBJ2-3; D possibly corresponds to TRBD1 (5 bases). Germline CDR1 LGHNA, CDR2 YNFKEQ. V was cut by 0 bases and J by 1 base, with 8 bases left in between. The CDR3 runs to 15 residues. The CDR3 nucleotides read TGTGCCAGCAGCCAAGATGGGGCCCGCACAGATACGCAGTATTTT. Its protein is CASSQDGARTDTQYF.

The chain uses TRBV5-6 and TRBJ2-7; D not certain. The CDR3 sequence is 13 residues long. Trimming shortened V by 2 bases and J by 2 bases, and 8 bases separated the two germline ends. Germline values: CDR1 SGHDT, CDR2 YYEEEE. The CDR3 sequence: CASSFPLAYEQYF. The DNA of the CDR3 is TGTGCCAGCAGCTTCCCCCTGGCCTACGAGCAGTACTTC.

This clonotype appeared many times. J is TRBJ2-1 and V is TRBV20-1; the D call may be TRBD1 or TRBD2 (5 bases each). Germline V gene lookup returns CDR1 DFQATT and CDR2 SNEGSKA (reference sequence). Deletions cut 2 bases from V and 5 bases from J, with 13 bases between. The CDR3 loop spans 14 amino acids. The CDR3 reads CSARPSGPHNEQFF. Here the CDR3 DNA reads TGCAGTGCTAGACCCTCGGGGCCACACAATGAGCAGTTCTTC.

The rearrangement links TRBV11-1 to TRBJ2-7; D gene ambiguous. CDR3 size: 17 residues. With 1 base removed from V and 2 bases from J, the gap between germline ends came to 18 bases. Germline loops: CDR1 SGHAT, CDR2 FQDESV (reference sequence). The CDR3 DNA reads TGTGCCAGCAGCTTAGGGAGCTCCGGAAGAGAGCCCTACGAGCAGTACTTC. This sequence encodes CASSLGSSGREPYEQYF.

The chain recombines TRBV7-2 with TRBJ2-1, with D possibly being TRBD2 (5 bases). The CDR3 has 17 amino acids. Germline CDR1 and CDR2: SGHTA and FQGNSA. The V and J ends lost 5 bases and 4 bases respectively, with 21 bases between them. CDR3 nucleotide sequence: TGTGCCAGCAGCCCACGGGTGAGGGTCCCCCCTTACAATGAGCAGTTCTTC. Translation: CASSPRVRVPPYNEQFF.

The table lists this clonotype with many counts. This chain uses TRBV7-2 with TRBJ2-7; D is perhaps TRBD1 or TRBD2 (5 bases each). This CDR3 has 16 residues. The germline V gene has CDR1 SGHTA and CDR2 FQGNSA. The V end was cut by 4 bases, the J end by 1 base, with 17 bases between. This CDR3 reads CASSSLGLGGSYEQYF. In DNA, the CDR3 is TGTGCCAGCAGCTCCTTGGGGCTAGGAGGATCCTACGAGCAGTACTTC.

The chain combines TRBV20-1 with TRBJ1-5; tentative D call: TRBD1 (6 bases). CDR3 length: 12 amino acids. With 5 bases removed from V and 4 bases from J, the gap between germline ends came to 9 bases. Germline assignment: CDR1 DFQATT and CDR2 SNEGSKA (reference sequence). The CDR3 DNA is TGCAGTGCTCGGACAGCTAATCAGCCCCAGCATTTT. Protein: CSARTANQPQHF.

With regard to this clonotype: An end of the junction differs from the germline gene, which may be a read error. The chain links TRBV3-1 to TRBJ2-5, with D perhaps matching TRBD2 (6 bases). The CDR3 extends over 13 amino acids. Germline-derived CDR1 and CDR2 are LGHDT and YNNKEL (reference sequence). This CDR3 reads CASSQGVPGLPRF. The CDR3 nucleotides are TGTGCCAGCAGCCAAGGAGTCCCGGGACTGCCAAGATTC.

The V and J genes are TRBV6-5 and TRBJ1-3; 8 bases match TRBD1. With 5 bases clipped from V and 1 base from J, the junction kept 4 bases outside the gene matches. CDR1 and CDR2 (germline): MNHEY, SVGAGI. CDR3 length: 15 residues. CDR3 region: CASSMGQVSGNTIYF. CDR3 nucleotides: TGTGCCAGCAGTATGGGACAGGTTTCTGGAAACACCATATATTTT.

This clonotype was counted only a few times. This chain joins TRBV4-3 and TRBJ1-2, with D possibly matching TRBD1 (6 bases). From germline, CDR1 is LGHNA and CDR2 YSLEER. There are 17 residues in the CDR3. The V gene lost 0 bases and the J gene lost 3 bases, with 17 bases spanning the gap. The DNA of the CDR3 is TGCGCCAGCAGCCAAGATGACGTCCAGGGGCAAGACTATGGCTACACCTTC. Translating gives CASSQDDVQGQDYGYTF.

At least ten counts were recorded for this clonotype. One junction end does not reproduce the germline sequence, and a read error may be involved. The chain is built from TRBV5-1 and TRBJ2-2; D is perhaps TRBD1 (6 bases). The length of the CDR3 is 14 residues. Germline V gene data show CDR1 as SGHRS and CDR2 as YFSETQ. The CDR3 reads CASSSQGNTGELFF. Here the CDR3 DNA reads TGTGCCAGCAGCTCACAGGGTAACACCGGGGAGCTGTTTTTT.